This T cell receptor (beta chain) was identified during a study of synovial regulatory T cells in juvenile arthritis. General study results and limits: Synovial Tregs shared more CDR3 sequences with iaTregs than other blood Tregs.

Sequencing used immunoSEQ multiplex PCR; TCRdb keeps in-frame clones, though not all of them. The sample table sets out approximately 6,400 clones. A remark on this clone: Antigen specificity is unknown.

The CDR3 has 14 residues. Only the protein sequence is given. The germline V gene encodes CDR1 SGHRS and CDR2 YFSETQ. Sequencing input: Treg cells from blood. Subset described: remaining (HLA-DR-negative) circulating blood Treg cells. The rearrangement links TRBV5-1 to TRBJ2-3; the TRBD1 assignment by TCRdb is unverifiable without DNA. This clonotype was sampled from a donor younger than 30 with juvenile idiopathic arthritis. The CDR3 loop reads CASQGAESLNTQYF.